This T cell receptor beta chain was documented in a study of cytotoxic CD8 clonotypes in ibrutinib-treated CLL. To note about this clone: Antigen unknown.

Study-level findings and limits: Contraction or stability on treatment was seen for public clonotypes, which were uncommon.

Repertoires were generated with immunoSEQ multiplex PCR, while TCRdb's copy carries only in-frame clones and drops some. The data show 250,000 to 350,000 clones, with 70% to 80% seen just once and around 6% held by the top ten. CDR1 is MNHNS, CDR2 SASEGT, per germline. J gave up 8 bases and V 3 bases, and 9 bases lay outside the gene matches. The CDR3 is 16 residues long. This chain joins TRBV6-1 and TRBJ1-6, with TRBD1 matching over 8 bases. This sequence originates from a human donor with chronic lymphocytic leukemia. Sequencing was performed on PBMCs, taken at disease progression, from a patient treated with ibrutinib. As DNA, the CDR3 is TGTGCCAGCAGTGAGGTACAGGGGGTAAGGGATTCACCCCTCCACTTT. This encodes CASSEVQGVRDSPLHF.